Shown below are 25 T cell receptor beta chains from a single sample sequenced in a study of blood T cell repertoires in COVID-19. Repertoires were generated with immunoSEQ multiplex PCR, while TCRdb's copy carries only in-frame clones and drops some. The sample includes about 94,000 clones, around 80% of them seen just once. Specimen: peripheral blood. The receptors originated from a human donor in a cohort sampled during active COVID-19.

The chain combines TRBV10-3 with TRBJ1-5, with TRBD1 matching over 11 bases. Germline V gives CDR1 ENHRY, CDR2 SYGVKD. The CDR3 totals 15 residues. Trimming took 6 bases from V and 7 from J; bases not matched to a gene: 8. The CDR3 DNA reads TGTGCCATCAGCTCGGGACAGGGGGTAGGGCAGCCCCAGCATTTT. Translated, it gives CAISSGQGVGQPQHF.

This clone was detected only once. The chain uses TRBV28 and TRBJ2-1, with D possibly matching TRBD1 (6 bases). Germline CDR1 MDHEN, CDR2 SYDVKM. This CDR3 region has 15 residues. The ends were cut back, 3 bases at V and 7 bases at J, with 16 bases in the middle. CDR3 DNA sequence: TGTGCCAGCAGTTTTCCTGGACTCACAGGGAATGAGCAGTTCTTC. This gives the protein CASSFPGLTGNEQFF. Full variable domain (missing parts from reference TRBV28 and TRBJ2-1): DVKVTQSSRYLVKRTGEKVFLECVQDMDHENMFWYRQDPGLGLRLIYFSYDVKMKEKGDIPEGYSVSREKKERFSLILESASTNQTSMYLCASSFPGLTGNEQFFGPGTRLTVL.

The CDR3 here is CASRKLNLFLGYTF. The CDR3 nucleotides are TGTGCCAGCAGAAAACTTAACCTCTTCCTTGGCTACACCTTC. J is TRBJ1-2 and V is TRBV28; no clear D. Trimming took off 6 bases at V and 7 bases at J, with 18 bases between the two ends. CDR1 and CDR2 from the germline V gene are MDHEN and SYDVKM. CDR3 length: 14 residues.

This clone occurred once. The chain links TRBV6-1 to TRBJ1-6; a weak D match, TRBD1 (6 bases). CDR1 is MNHNS, CDR2 SASEGT, per germline. Trimming took 2 bases from V and 7 from J, leaving 12 bases between them. The CDR3 runs 15 residues. The CDR3 reads CASSEIQGGNSPLHF. CDR3 nucleotide sequence: TGTGCCAGCAGTGAAATACAGGGCGGGAATTCACCCCTCCACTTT.

This sequence joins TRBV5-4 and TRBJ2-5; 8 positions match TRBD1. Germline V gene data show CDR1 as SGHNT and CDR2 as YYREEE (reference sequence). V trimming: 2 bases; J trimming: 5 bases; junction bases outside the gene matches: 8. This CDR3 contains 15 residues. CDR3: CASSLPGQGRETQYF. The CDR3 coding sequence is TGTGCCAGCAGCTTACCTGGACAGGGACGGGAGACCCAGTACTTC.

The chain has TRBV3-1 (or the pseudogene TRBV3-2) and TRBJ2-5; TRBD2 matches at 11 bases. CDR1 and CDR2 from the germline V gene are LGHDT and YNNKEL (reference sequence). The CDR3 contains 16 residues. The ends lost 2 bases at V and 0 bases at J; junction bases unmatched: 2. CDR3: CASSQRGLADQETQYF. The DNA of the CDR3 is TGTGCCAGCAGCCAAAGGGGACTAGCGGACCAAGAGACCCAGTACTTC.

This chain links TRBV19 with TRBJ2-1, with 10 bases lining up with TRBD2. The CDR3 is 16 amino acids. Germline V CDR1 and CDR2: LNHDA, SQIVND (reference sequence). V lost 6 bases and J lost 2; bases outside the gene matches: 7. CDR3 amino acids: CASSYSSGRPYNEQFF. The CDR3 bases are TGTGCCAGTAGCTATAGTAGCGGGAGGCCCTACAATGAGCAGTTCTTC.

The chain has TRBV5-1 and TRBJ1-1, with TRBD1 as a possible D gene (6 bases). The germline V gene has CDR1 SGHRS and CDR2 YFSETQ. CDR3 length: 14 residues. V was cut by 3 bases and J by 0 bases, with 9 bases left in between. The CDR3 region has the DNA TGCGCCAGCAGCTCAGGGACAATGAACACTGAAGCTTTCTTT. Translating it yields CASSSGTMNTEAFF.

DNA for the CDR3: TGTGCCAGCAGCCAGACCCAGGGTTATGAAAAACTGTTTTTT. It encodes CASSQTQGYEKLFF. The chain carries TRBV14 and TRBJ1-4; TRBD1 is a possible D gene (5 bases). Germline V gene sequence: CDR1 SGHDN, CDR2 FVKESK. The CDR3 consists of 14 residues. V dropped 3 bases and J dropped 6 bases, with 11 bases sitting between them.

V usage is TRBV9 and J usage is TRBJ2-6, with D possibly TRBD1 on 6 matching bases. Germline V CDR1 and CDR2: SGDLS, YYNGEE. The CDR3 spans 17 residues. V lost 4 bases, J lost 0 bases, and 14 bases lay in between. The CDR3 DNA reads as TGTGCCAGCAGCCTTACGACAGGCACCTCTGGGGCCAACGTCCTGACTTTC. Its protein product is CASSLTTGTSGANVLTF.

The chain carries TRBV4-2 and TRBJ2-7; 8 bases match TRBD1. Losses at the gene ends were 4 bases for V and 2 bases for J; bases not matched to a gene: 4. This CDR3 has 14 residues. The V gene's germline CDR1 is LGHNA and CDR2 YNFKEQ. This CDR3 reads CASSPDRVAYEQYF. The CDR3 DNA reads as TGTGCCAGCAGCCCGGACAGGGTTGCCTACGAGCAGTACTTC.

The gene calls are TRBV5-4 and TRBJ1-1, with 9 bases aligning to TRBD1. The CDR3 sequence is 14 residues long. V was pared by 2 bases and J by 3 bases, with 2 bases of the junction left unmatched. Germline V gives CDR1 SGHNT, CDR2 YYREEE (reference sequence). The CDR3 sequence is CASSFGDRDTEAFF. The DNA for the CDR3 is TGTGCCAGCAGCTTCGGGGACAGGGACACTGAAGCTTTCTTT.

The chain links TRBV9 to TRBJ2-7; TRBD2 agrees at 9 bases. Germline assignment: CDR1 SGDLS and CDR2 YYNGEE. This CDR3 comprises 16 residues. Trimming at V came to 0 bases and at J to 5 bases, leaving 9 bases not matched to a gene. CDR3 in amino acids: CASSVEDSGRRDEQYF. The CDR3 DNA follows: TGTGCCAGCAGCGTAGAGGATAGCGGGAGAAGGGACGAGCAGTACTTC.

The chain recombines TRBV28 with TRBJ1-5; D not certain. Per the germline V gene, CDR1 is MDHEN and CDR2 is SYDVKM. The CDR3 totals 12 residues. V gave up 5 bases and J gave up 7 bases, with 9 bases separating them. The CDR3 coding sequence is TGTGCCAGCAGTGTAGGCGGGCAGCCCCAGCATTTT. Its protein product is CASSVGGQPQHF.

The chain uses TRBV9 and TRBJ2-3; tentatively, D is TRBD2 (7 bases). From germline, CDR1 is SGDLS and CDR2 YYNGEE. The V end lost 4 bases, the J end lost 7 bases, and 22 bases lay between the germline ends. This CDR3 has 16 residues. In DNA, the CDR3 is TGTGCCAGCAGCCGGGGAGGGGGAGGGAACGCCTATACGCAGTATTTT. Amino acids: CASSRGGGGNAYTQYF.

The gene calls are TRBV2 and TRBJ2-1; D not certain. With 5 bases removed from V and 6 bases from J, the gap between germline ends came to 17 bases. This CDR3 has 15 amino acids. The germline CDR1 and CDR2 sequences are SNHLY and FYNNEI. The CDR3: CASSSRGGHLNEQFF. The CDR3, as DNA: TGTGCCAGCAGTAGTCGAGGCGGTCATCTCAATGAGCAGTTCTTC.

The chain is built from TRBV7-3 and TRBJ2-1; 10 bases line up with TRBD1. Per germline, CDR1 SGHTA and CDR2 FQGTGA. The trim removed 5 bases at V and 7 bases at J, leaving 5 bases unmatched. The CDR3 has 14 residues. CDR3 nucleotide sequence: TGTGCCAGCAGCCTCTGGACAGGGGGGAATGAGCAGTTCTTC. It encodes CASSLWTGGNEQFF.

The V and J genes are TRBV30 and TRBJ2-7; D might be TRBD2 (5 bases). This CDR3 spans 13 amino acids. Germline V gene data show CDR1 as GTSNPN and CDR2 as SVGIG (reference sequence). V lost 5 bases and J 2 bases, leaving 13 bases between the germline ends. As DNA, the CDR3 is TGTGCCTGGGCCCGGGGTAGTACCTACGAGCAGTACTTC. The encoded protein is CAWARGSTYEQYF.

The sample holds a few counts of this clone. The chain links TRBV30 to TRBJ2-7, with D possibly TRBD2 on 5 matching bases. Trimming pared 0 bases from V and 7 bases from J, leaving 16 bases between. The CDR3 covers 14 residues. Germline V lookup: CDR1 GTSNPN, CDR2 SVGIG (reference sequence). The CDR3: CAWSVPRPPGEQYF. CDR3 in DNA: TGTGCCTGGAGTGTACCTCGACCTCCGGGAGAGCAGTACTTC.

A few counts support this clone. The chain carries TRBV28 and TRBJ1-2, with TRBD1 matching over 8 bases. The CDR3 is 14 amino acids. V gave up 6 bases and J gave up 2 bases; unmatched junction bases: 5. Germline V gives CDR1 MDHEN, CDR2 SYDVKM. The CDR3 here is CASRGQGTNYGYTF. CDR3 DNA sequence: TGTGCCAGCAGAGGACAGGGTACGAACTATGGCTACACCTTC.

This clone showed up just once. The chain has TRBV14 and TRBJ1-2, with 9 positions matching TRBD1. The germline V gene encodes CDR1 SGHDN and CDR2 FVKESK. There are 13 residues in the CDR3. V was clipped by 4 bases and J by 8 bases; unmatched bases: 5. CDR3 sequence (DNA): TGTGCCAGCAGCCCAGGACAGGGGTGGGGCTACACCTTC. This sequence encodes CASSPGQGWGYTF.

The chain recombines TRBV23-1 with TRBJ2-5, with 8 bases fitting TRBD1. TRBV23-1 is reported as an ORF; its role is uncertain. CDR3 length: 15 amino acids. V was pared by 7 bases and J by 4 bases, with 11 bases of the junction left unmatched. CDR3 loop: CASTSDRAPSETQYF. Here the CDR3 DNA reads TGCGCCAGCACCTCGGACAGGGCCCCATCAGAGACCCAGTACTTC.

The chain couples TRBV19 to TRBJ2-7, with TRBD1 identical over 7 bases. CDR3 size: 11 residues. V shed 9 bases and J 3 bases; nucleotides not matched to a gene: 2. CDR1 and CDR2 from the germline V gene are LNHDA and SQIVND (reference sequence). This CDR3 reads CASRQGYEQYF. The CDR3 DNA is TGTGCCAGCAGACAGGGCTACGAGCAGTACTTC. The whole variable domain, remainder taken from reference TRBV19 and TRBJ2-7, is DGGITQSPKYLFRKEGQNVTLSCEQNLNHDAMYWYRQDPGQGLRLIYYSQIVNDFQKGDIAEGYSVSREKKESFPLTVTSAQKNPTAFYLCASRQGYEQYFGPGTRLTVT.

This chain uses TRBV4-1 with TRBJ2-1; a weak D match, TRBD1 (5 bases). Germline lookup yields CDR1 MGHRA and CDR2 YSYEKL. The CDR3 length is 13 residues. Trimming took 1 base from V and 8 from J, leaving 9 bases between them. This CDR3 is CASSQVQGYEQFF. CDR3 coding DNA: TGCGCCAGCAGCCAAGTCCAGGGCTATGAGCAGTTCTTC.

The V gene is TRBV28, the J gene TRBJ1-5; a weak D match, TRBD1 (6 bases). This CDR3 has 16 amino acids. The ends were cut back, 7 bases at V and 6 bases at J, with 22 bases in the middle. Germline V lookup: CDR1 MDHEN, CDR2 SYDVKM. In DNA form, the CDR3 reads TGTGCCAGCACCACCCGACGCAGGGGCCTTACTCAGCCCCAGCATTTT. Protein sequence: CASTTRRRGLTQPQHF.